The T cell receptor (beta chain) under discussion was sequenced for a study of T cell responses to AZD1222 COVID-19 vaccine. Study overall: Analysis merged second doses at about 4 or about 12 weeks.

To note about this clone: Its antigen is unidentified.

TCRdb's copy holds only in-frame clones and misses some; the assay was immunoSEQ multiplex PCR. The sample carries 120,000 or so clones, roughly 91% recorded once. Overall study findings and caveats: Baseline serology detected seropositivity in only six AZD1222 recipients. Elevations in Spike-specific TCR breadth and depth followed administration of two AZD1222 doses. White British donors predominated, females outnumbered males, and clonal diversity was possibly underestimated.

The CDR3 covers 13 residues. CDR1 and CDR2 (germline): MNHEY, SMNVEV (reference sequence). Trimming left V 6 bases short and J 4 bases short, with 13 bases between. The material was peripheral blood, obtained on day 0 of AZD1222 vaccination. This receptor was identified in an adult in good health. This chain joins TRBV27 and TRBJ2-7; D gene uncertain. Here the CDR3 reads CASSPGSGYEQYF. As DNA, the CDR3 is TGTGCCAGCAGCCCGGGTTCTGGGTACGAGCAGTACTTC.